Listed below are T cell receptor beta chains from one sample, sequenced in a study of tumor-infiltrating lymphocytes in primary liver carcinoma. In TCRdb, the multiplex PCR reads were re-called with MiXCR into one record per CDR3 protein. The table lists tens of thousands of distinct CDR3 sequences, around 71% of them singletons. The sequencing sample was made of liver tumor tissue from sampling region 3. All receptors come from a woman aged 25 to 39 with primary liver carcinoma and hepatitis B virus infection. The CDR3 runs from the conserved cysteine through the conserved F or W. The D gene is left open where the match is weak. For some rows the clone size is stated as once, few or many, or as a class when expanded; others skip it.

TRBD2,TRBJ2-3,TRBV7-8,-,CASSYGGGVGSSGSDTQYF,TGTGCCAGCAGCTACGGTGGGGGGGTGGGATCATCAGGCTCAGATACTCAGTATTTT
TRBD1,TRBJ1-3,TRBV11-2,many,CASSSPGQGGLASGNTIYF,TGTGCCAGCAGCTCACCGGGACAGGGGGGACTCGCCTCTGGAAACACCATATATTTC
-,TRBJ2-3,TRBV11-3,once,CASSISGLTNTQYF,TGTGCCAGCAGCATTAGTGGCCTCACAAATACGCAATATTTT
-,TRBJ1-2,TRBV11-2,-,CASSIAFVFGDYIF,TGTGCCAGCAGCATAGCATTCGTGTTTGGCGACTACATCTTC
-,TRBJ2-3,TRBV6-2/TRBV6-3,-,CSSSLLADGTETQYF,TGTTCCAGCAGTTTACTAGCAGACGGCACAGAAACGCAGTATTTT
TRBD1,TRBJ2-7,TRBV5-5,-,CASSLKDRAHSPYKRYF,TGTGCCAGCAGCTTGAAGGACAGGGCGCACAGCCCATACAAGCGGTACTTC
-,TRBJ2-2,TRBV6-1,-,CASSETLPGDTANTGELFF,TGTGCCAGCAGTGAAACCCTTCCCGGGGACACCGCGAACACCGGGGAGTTGTTTTTT
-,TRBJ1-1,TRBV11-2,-,CASSRIRGVNAEAFF,TGTGCCAGCAGCCGAATCAGGGGCGTGAACGCTGAAGCTTTCTTT
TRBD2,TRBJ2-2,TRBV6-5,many,CASSPRGGGTGELFF,TGTGCCAGCAGTCCGCGGGGGGGTGGAACCGGGGAGTTGTTTTTT
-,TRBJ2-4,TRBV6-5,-,CVSSYYPRPGDIQCF,TGTGTCAGCAGTTACTACCCCCGCCCTGGGGACATTCAGTGCTTC
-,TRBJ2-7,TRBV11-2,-,CASSSPGTYEQYF,TGTGCCAGCAGCTCTCCTGGTACCTACGAGCAGTACTTC
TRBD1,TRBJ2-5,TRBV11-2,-,CAISVGTGLAQYF,TGTGCCATCAGCGTGGGGACAGGGTTGGCCCAGTACTTC
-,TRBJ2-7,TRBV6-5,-,CARSCKDSSSYEQYF,TGTGCCAGGAGTTGCAAGGACAGCAGCTCCTACGAGCAGTATTTC
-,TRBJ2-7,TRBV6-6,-,CASSLGYPSYEQYF,TGTGCCAGTAGTTTAGGATACCCTTCCTACGAGCAGTACTTC
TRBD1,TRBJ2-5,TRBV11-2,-,CTSSWRQGEGTQHF,TGTACCAGCAGCTGGAGACAGGGGGAAGGGACCCAGCACTTC
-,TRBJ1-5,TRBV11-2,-,CARSLNFGASNQPRHF,TGTGCCAGGAGCTTAAATTTCGGGGCATCAAATCAGCCACGGCATTTT
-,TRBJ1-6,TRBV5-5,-,CASNLDVSSSSLHF,TGTGCCAGCAACTTGGACGTCAGTAGTTCATCCCTCCACTTT
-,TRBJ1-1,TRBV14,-,CANSQTIVGWAFF,TGTGCCAACAGCCAAACCATAGTAGGTTGGGCTTTCTTT
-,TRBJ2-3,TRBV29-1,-,CSVEEGVGDTQYF,TGCAGCGTTGAAGAGGGAGTGGGGGATACGCAGTATTTT
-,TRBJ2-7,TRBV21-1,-,CVNRRNEDQRVDRGAYEQYF,TGTGTCAACCGAAGAAACGAAGACCAGCGGGTGGATAGGGGGGCCTACGAGCAGTACTTC
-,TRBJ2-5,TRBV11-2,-,CASSLVQETQYF,TGTGCCAGCAGCTTAGTCCAGGAGACCCAGTACTTC
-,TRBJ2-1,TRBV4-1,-,CASSQASPAGYNEQFF,TGCGCCAGCAGCCAAGCGTCACCGGCAGGATACAATGAGCAGTTCTTC
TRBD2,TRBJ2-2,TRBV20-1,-,CSASPSGRASGELFF,TGCAGTGCTAGCCCTAGCGGGAGGGCCTCCGGGGAGCTGTTTTTT
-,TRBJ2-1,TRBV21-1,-,CASNNFLAGDNEQFF,TGTGCCAGCAACAACTTTTTAGCGGGAGACAATGAGCAGTTCTTC
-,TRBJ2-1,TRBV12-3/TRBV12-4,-,CASTRTSRGDNEQFF,TGTGCCAGCACCAGGACTAGCAGGGGGGACAATGAGCAGTTCTTC
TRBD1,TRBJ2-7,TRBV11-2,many,CASSLVSGQGYNEQYF,TGTGCCAGCAGCTTAGTTTCGGGACAGGGATACAATGAGCAGTACTTC
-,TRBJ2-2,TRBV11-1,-,CASRQSPDTGELFF,TGTGCCAGCAGACAGAGCCCTGACACCGGGGAGCTGTTTTTT
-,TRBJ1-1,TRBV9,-,CASSVAHSGTGVFF,TGTGCCAGCAGCGTAGCCCACTCGGGCACTGGAGTTTTCTTT
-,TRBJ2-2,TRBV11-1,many,CASGLQVGELFF,TGTGCAAGCGGCTTACAGGTCGGGGAGCTGTTTTTT
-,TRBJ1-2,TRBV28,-,CASCLRWDFYGYTF,TGCGCCAGCTGTCTGCGATGGGACTTCTATGGCTACACCTTC
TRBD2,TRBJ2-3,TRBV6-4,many,CASSDVAGGSTDTQYF,TGTGCCAGCAGTGACGTAGCGGGAGGGTCCACAGATACGCAGTATTTT